This T cell receptor (beta chain) was sequenced for a study of blood T cell repertoires in COVID-19. Study-wide background: Sites in the United States, Italy and Spain provided acute and convalescent COVID-19 samples. T cells, B-cell-depleted T cells, or PBMCs supplied cDNA or gDNA.

CDR1 and CDR2 (germline): SGHTA, FQGNSA. V shed 8 bases and J 2 bases; nucleotides not matched to a gene: 6. This CDR3 region has 14 residues. Authors' data handling: From reference gene primer amplification, estimates of nucleated cell counts were derived. The data were produced by immunoSEQ multiplex PCR, yet TCRdb's version contains in-frame clones alone and is incomplete. V, J and clone size derive from that table, while D and trimming were established from the DNA sequence. The repertoire includes around 270,000 clones, 84% of them detected once, and 1.5% sits in the top ten. Sequences were obtained from peripheral blood. The rearrangement joins TRBV7-2 to TRBJ2-3; 8 bases are shared with TRBD1. This clonotype was sampled from a woman aged 40-49 years who had recovered from COVID-19. In DNA, the CDR3 is TGTGCCAGCTTCCGGGACAGGATCACAGATACGCAGTATTTT. Its protein product is CASFRDRITDTQYF.